This T cell receptor beta chain was sequenced during a study of blood T cell repertoires in COVID-19. Authors' analysis steps: Reference gene primer amplification yielded estimated nucleated cell counts. Clones were read by immunoSEQ multiplex PCR, and TCRdb kept only the in-frame ones, dropping some. D and trimming were read from the DNA, whereas the V and J calls and clone size are those reported in that table. Of around 500,000 clones listed, 70% to 90% are singletons. Participants' reported clinical history set cohort assignment. The receptor was derived from a woman aged 60-75 years who had recovered from COVID-19. Specimen: PBMCs or T cells enriched from blood (not recorded which).

The CDR3 is CASSSRDEQFF. CDR3 coding DNA: TGTGCCAGCAGCTCCAGGGATGAGCAGTTCTTC. The rearrangement joins TRBV5-8 to TRBJ2-1; a possible D gene is TRBD1 (5 bases). The germline V and J ends were trimmed by 3 bases and 8 bases, with 6 bases remaining between them. The CDR3 covers 11 residues. Germline values: CDR1 SGHTS, CDR2 YDEGEE.